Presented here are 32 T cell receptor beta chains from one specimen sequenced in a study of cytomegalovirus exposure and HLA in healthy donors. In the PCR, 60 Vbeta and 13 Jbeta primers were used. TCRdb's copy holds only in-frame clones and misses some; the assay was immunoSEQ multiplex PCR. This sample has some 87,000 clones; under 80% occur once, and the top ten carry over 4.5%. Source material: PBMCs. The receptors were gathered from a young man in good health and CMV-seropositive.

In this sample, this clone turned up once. DNA of the CDR3: TGCGCCAGCAGCCCAACCGGACAGGTGGCTTTCTTT. Protein product: CASSPTGQVAFF. The V and J genes are TRBV5-1 and TRBJ1-1; 7 nucleotides match TRBD1. V was pared by 4 bases and J by 11 bases, with 8 bases of the junction left unmatched. This CDR3 has 12 amino acids. Germline values: CDR1 SGHRS, CDR2 YFSETQ.

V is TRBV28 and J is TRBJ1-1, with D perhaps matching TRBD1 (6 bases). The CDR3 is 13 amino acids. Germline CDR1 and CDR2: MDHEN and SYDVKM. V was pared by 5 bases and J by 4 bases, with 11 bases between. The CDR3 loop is CASSLTGPTEAFF. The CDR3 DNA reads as TGTGCCAGCAGTCTCACAGGGCCCACTGAAGCTTTCTTT.

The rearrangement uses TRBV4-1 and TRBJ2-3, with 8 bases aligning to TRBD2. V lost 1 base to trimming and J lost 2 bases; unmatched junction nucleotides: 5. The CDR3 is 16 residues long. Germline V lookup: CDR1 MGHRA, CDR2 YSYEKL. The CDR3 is CASSQVAGGYTDTQYF. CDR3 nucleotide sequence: TGCGCCAGCAGCCAAGTGGCGGGAGGTTACACAGATACGCAGTATTTT.

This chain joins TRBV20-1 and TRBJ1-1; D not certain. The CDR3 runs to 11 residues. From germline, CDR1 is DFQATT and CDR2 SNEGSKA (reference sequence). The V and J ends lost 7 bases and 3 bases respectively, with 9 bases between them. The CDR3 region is CSESPYTEAFF. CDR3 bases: TGCAGTGAGAGCCCGTACACTGAAGCTTTCTTT.

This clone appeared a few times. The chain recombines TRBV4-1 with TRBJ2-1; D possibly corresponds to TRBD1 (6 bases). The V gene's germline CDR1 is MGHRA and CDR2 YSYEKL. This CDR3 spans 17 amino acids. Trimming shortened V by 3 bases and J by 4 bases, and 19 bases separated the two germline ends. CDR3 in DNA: TGCGCCAGCAGCCATACGAGGGGGAATTCTTTTTACAATGAGCAGTTCTTC. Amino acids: CASSHTRGNSFYNEQFF.

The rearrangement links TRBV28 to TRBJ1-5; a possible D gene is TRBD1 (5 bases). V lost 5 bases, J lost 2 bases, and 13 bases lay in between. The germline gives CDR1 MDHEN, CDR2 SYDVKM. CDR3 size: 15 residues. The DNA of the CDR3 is TGTGCCAGCAGTAAACTGGGGGGTGGCAATCAGCCCCAGCATTTT. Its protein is CASSKLGGGNQPQHF. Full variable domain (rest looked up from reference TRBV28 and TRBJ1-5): DVKVTQSSRYLVKRTGEKVFLECVQDMDHENMFWYRQDPGLGLRLIYFSYDVKMKEKGDIPEGYSVSREKKERFSLILESASTNQTSMYLCASSKLGGGNQPQHFGDGTRLSIL.

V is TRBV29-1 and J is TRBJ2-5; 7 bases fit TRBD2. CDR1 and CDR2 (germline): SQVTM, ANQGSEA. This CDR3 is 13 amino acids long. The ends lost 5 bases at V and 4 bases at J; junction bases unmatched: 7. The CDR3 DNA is TGCAGCGTTCCGGCGGGGGACGGAGAGACCCAGTACTTC. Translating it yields CSVPAGDGETQYF.

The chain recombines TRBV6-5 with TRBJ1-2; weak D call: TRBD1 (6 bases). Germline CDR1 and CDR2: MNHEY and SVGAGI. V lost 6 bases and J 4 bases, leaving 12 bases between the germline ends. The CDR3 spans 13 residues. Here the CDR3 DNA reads TGTGCCAGCAGCCTCGGACAGACCTATGGCTACACCTTC. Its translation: CASSLGQTYGYTF.

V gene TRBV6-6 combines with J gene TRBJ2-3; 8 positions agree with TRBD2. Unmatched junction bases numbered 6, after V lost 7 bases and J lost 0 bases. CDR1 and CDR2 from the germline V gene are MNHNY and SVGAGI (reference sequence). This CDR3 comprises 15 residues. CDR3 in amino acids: CASNQREFSTDTQYF. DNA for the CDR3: TGTGCCAGCAATCAGCGGGAGTTCAGCACAGATACGCAGTATTTT.

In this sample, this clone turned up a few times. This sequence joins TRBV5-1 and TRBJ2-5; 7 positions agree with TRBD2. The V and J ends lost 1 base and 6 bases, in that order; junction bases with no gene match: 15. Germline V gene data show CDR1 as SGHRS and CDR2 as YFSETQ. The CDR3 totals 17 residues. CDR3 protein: CASSLYGGRGIMKTQYF. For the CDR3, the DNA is TGCGCCAGCAGCTTGTACGGGGGGAGGGGAATTATGAAGACCCAGTACTTC.

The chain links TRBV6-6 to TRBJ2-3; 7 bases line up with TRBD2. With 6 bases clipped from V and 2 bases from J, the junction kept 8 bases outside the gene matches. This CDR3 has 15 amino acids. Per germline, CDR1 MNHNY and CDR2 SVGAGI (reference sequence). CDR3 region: CASSRHGRSTDTQYF. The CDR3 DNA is TGTGCCAGCAGCCGGCACGGGAGGTCCACAGATACGCAGTATTTT.

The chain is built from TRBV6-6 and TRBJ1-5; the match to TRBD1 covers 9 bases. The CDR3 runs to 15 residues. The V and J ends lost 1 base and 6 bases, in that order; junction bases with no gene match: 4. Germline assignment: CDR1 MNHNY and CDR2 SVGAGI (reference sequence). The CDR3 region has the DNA TGTGCCAGCAGTTACTACGGACAGGGGTTTCAGCCCCAGCATTTT. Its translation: CASSYYGQGFQPQHF.

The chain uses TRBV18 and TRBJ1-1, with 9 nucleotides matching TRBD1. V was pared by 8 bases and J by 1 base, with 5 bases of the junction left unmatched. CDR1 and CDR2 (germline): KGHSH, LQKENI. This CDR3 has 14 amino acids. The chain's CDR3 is CASRLDRGNTEAFF. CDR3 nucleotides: TGTGCCAGCCGTTTGGACAGGGGGAACACTGAAGCTTTCTTT.

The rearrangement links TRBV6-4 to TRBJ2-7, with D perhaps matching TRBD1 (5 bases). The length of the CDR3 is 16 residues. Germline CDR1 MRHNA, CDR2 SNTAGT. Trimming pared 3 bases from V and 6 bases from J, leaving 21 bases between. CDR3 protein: CASSEQPGQGISEQYF. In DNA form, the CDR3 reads TGTGCCAGCAGTGAACAGCCGGGCCAGGGCATCTCCGAGCAGTACTTC.

The CDR3: CATELRGNTEAFF. CDR3 nucleotides: TGTGCCACCGAATTACGGGGGAACACTGAAGCTTTCTTT. The chain couples TRBV6-5 to TRBJ1-1; D not certain. Germline V gives CDR1 MNHEY, CDR2 SVGAGI. Trimming stripped 10 bases from V and 1 base from J, with 13 bases between. CDR3 size: 13 residues.

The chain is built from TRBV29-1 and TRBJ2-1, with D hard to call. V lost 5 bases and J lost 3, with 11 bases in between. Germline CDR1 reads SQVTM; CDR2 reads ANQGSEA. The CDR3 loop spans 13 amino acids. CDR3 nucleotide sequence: TGCAGCGTTCTGAACCCCTACTACAATGAGCAGTTCTTC. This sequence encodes CSVLNPYYNEQFF.

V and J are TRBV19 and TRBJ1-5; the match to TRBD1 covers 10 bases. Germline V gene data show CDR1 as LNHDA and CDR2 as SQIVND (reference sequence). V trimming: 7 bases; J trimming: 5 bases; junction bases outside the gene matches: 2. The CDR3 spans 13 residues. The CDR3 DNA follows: TGTGCCAGTAAGGACAGGGGGTATCAGCCCCAGCATTTT. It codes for CASKDRGYQPQHF.

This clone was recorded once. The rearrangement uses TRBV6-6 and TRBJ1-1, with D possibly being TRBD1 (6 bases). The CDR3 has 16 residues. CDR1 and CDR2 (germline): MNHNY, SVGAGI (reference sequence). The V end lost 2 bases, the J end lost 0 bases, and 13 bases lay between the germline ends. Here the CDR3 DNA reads TGTGCCAGCAGTTACGGGGGGGCTGTTATGAACACTGAAGCTTTCTTT. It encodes CASSYGGAVMNTEAFF.

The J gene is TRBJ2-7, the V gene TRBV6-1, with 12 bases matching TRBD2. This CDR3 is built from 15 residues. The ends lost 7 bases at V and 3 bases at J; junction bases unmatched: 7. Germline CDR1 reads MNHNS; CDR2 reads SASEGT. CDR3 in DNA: TGTGCCAGCAACTTACTAGCGGGAGGAATCTACGAGCAGTACTTC. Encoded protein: CASNLLAGGIYEQYF.

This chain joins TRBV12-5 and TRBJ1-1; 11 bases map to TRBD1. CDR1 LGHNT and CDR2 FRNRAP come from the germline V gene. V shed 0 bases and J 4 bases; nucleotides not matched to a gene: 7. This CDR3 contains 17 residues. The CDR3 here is CASGLVRGGTGGTEAFF. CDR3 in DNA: TGTGCTAGTGGTTTGGTAAGGGGGGGGACAGGGGGCACTGAAGCTTTCTTT.

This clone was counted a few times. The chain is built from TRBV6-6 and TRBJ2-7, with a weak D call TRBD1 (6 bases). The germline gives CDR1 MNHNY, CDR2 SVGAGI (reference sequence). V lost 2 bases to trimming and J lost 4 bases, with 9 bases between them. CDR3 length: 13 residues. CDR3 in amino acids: CASSYGQTYEQYF. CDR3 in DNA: TGTGCCAGCAGTTACGGACAGACATACGAGCAGTACTTC.

The CDR3 loop reads CASSPDRGLYNEQFF. The CDR3 DNA is TGTGCCAGCAGCCCCGACAGGGGGCTCTACAATGAGCAGTTCTTC. V usage is TRBV11-3 and J usage is TRBJ2-1, with TRBD1 matching 10 bases. CDR1 is SGHNT, CDR2 YENEEA, per germline. This CDR3 spans 15 amino acids. The V segment lost 5 bases and the J segment 3 bases; nucleotides outside the gene matches: 4.

In DNA, the CDR3 is TGCGCCAGGATGAGCGGGAGGGCCTGGAACATTCAGTACTTC. Protein sequence: CARMSGRAWNIQYF. The chain has TRBV10-1 and TRBJ2-4; 10 nucleotides match TRBD2. J was trimmed by 7 bases and V by 9 bases; bases with no gene match: 9. The CDR3 consists of 14 residues. CDR1 WNHNN and CDR2 SYGVQD come from the germline V gene (reference sequence).

For the CDR3, the DNA is TGTGCCAGCAGCTTAGCGGTCGCTAGAGACGAGCAGTACTTC. Its protein product is CASSLAVARDEQYF. The gene calls are TRBV7-9 and TRBJ2-7; D gene unclear. Trimming stripped 0 bases from V and 5 bases from J, with 11 bases between. CDR1 is SEHNR and CDR2 is FQNEAQ in the germline V gene (reference sequence). The CDR3 sequence is 14 residues long.

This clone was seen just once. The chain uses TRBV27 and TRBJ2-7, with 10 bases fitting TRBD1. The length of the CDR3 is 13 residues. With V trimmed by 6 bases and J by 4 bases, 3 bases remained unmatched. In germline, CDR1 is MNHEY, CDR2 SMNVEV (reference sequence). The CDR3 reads CASSPGQGYEQYF. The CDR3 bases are TGTGCCAGCAGCCCGGGACAGGGGTACGAGCAGTACTTC.

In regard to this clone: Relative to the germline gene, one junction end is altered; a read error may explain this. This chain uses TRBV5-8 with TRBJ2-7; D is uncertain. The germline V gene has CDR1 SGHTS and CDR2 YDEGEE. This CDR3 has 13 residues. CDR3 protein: CVSRRELVYEQYF. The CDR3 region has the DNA TGTGTCAGCAGACGAGAACTCGTTTACGAGCAGTACTTC.

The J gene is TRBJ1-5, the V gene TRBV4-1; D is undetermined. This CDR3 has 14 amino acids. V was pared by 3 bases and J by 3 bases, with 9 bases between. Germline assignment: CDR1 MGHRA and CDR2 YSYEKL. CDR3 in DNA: TGCGCCAGCAGCCATTCTGGCAACAATCAGCCCCAGCATTTT. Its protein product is CASSHSGNNQPQHF.

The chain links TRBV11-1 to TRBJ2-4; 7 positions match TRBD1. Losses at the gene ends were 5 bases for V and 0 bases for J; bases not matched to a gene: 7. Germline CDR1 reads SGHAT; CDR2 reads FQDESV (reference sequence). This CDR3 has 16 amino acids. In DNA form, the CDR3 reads TGTGCCAGCAGCCCCAACAGGGGCTTAGCCAAAAACATTCAGTACTTC. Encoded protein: CASSPNRGLAKNIQYF.

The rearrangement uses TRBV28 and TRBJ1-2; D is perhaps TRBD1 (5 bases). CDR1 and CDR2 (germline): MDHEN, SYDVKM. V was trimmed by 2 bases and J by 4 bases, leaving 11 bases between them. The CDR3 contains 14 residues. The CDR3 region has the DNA TGTGCCAGCAGTTTAATGGGGGGGGGCTATGGCTACACCTTC. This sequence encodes CASSLMGGGYGYTF.

CDR3 amino acids: CASGTEYTDTQYF. In DNA, the CDR3 is TGCGCCAGCGGAACGGAGTACACAGATACGCAGTATTTT. The V call is TRBV5-1, the J call TRBJ2-3; D is unresolved. CDR1 SGHRS and CDR2 YFSETQ come from the germline V gene. The V and J ends lost 7 bases and 2 bases respectively, with 11 bases between them. CDR3 length equals 13 residues.

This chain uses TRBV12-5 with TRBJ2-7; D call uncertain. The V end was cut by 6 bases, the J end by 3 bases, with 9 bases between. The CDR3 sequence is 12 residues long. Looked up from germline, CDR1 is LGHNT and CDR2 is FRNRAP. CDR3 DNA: TGTGCTAGTGGGCCGAACGGCTACGAGCAGTACTTC. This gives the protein CASGPNGYEQYF.

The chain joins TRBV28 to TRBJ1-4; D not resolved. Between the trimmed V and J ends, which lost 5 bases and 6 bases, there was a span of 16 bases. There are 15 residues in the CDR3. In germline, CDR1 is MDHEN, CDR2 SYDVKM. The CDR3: CASSPSLAPDEKLFF. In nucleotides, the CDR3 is TGTGCCAGCAGTCCCTCTCTGGCCCCCGATGAAAAACTGTTTTTT. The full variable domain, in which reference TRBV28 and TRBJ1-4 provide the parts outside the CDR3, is DVKVTQSSRYLVKRTGEKVFLECVQDMDHENMFWYRQDPGLGLRLIYFSYDVKMKEKGDIPEGYSVSREKKERFSLILESASTNQTSMYLCASSPSLAPDEKLFFGSGTQLSVL.